This entry is about one T cell receptor beta chain. The data are from a study of CD8 T cells in Susac syndrome. V lost 5 bases and J 4 bases, leaving 17 bases between the germline ends. Germline CDR1 reads MNHNY; CDR2 reads SVGAGI (reference sequence). CDR3 length: 15 residues. Reverse transcription used roughly 0.5 to 1 ug RNA and random hexamers. Amplification of TCR beta CDR3 spanned 54 Vbeta and 13 Jbeta via immunoSEQ multiplex PCR. From the immunoSEQ multiplex PCR reads, TCRdb called clonotypes with MiXCR, one entry per CDR3 protein. Of approximately 150,000 distinct CDR3 sequences listed, 90% to 96% are singletons.

This TCR derives from a human donor with Susac syndrome. The sequencing sample was made of CD4+ T cells from PBMCs. The chain combines TRBV6-6 with TRBJ1-2; the D gene is possibly TRBD1 (5 bases). CDR3 residues: CASSPRRDAAYGYTF. Written as DNA, the CDR3 is TGTGCCAGCAGTCCCCGGAGGGACGCAGCCTATGGCTACACCTTC.